One and the same sample provided the 30 T cell receptor beta chains below, sequenced in a study of CD8+CD57+ T cells in acquired aplastic anemia. The sequenced patients had an expansion of CD8+CD57+ cells seen by flow cytometry. For CDR3 and TCR beta VDJ profiling, genomic DNA was the template used. Using its own MiXCR run on the reads, TCRdb lists one record per CDR3 protein. This table has around 200,000 distinct CDR3 sequences, approximately 48% appearing once. The material sequenced was sorted CD4+, CD8+, or CD8+CD57+ T cells (not recorded which) from PBMCs. Receptors were obtained from a human donor with aplastic anemia.

Points on this clonotype: A read error is possible here, since a much larger clone lies one base away. The chain uses TRBV11-2 and TRBJ2-4; D gene unclear. This CDR3 has 15 amino acids. Germline loops: CDR1 SGHAT, CDR2 FQNNGV. V shed 0 bases and J shed 8 bases, with 14 bases lying between them. This CDR3 is CASSLEGPGADIQYF. The CDR3 nucleotides read TGTGCCAGCAGCTTAGAGGGTCCCGGAGCAGACATTCAGTACTTC.

The chain joins TRBV19 to TRBJ1-2; D possibly corresponds to TRBD1 (6 bases). The CDR3 is 12 amino acids. V lost 7 bases, J lost 8 bases, and 14 bases lay in between. The germline CDR1 and CDR2 sequences are LNHDA and SQIVND (reference sequence). The CDR3: CASTTGGVGYTF. The CDR3 bases are TGTGCCAGTACGACAGGTGGGGTCGGCTACACCTTC.

The V call is TRBV29-1, the J call TRBJ2-7; 8 positions agree with TRBD1. CDR1 and CDR2 from the germline V gene are SQVTM and ANQGSEA. The CDR3 runs to 13 residues. The DNA of the CDR3 is TGCAGACGTAGCGACAGGGGAGGTTACGAGCAGTACTTC. It yields the protein CRRSDRGGYEQYF.

Many counts were recorded for this clonotype. V gene TRBV7-3 combines with J gene TRBJ2-7; D may be TRBD1 (5 bases). The CDR3 length is 13 residues. Germline V gene lookup returns CDR1 SGHTA and CDR2 FQGTGA. Trimming cost V 5 bases and J 2 bases, with 10 bases left between them. CDR3 region: CASSHGHPYEQYF. Written as DNA, the CDR3 is TGTGCCAGCAGCCATGGACACCCCTACGAGCAGTACTTC. The entire variable domain, with the rest obtained from reference TRBV7-3 and TRBJ2-7, is as follows: GAGVSQTPSNKVTEKGKYVELRCDPISGHTALYWYRQSLGQGPEFLIYFQGTGAADDSGLPNDRFFAVRPEGSVSTLKIQRTERGDSAVYLCASSHGHPYEQYFGPGTRLTVT.

This sequence joins TRBV2 and TRBJ1-1; perhaps TRBD1 as D (6 bases). The CDR3 runs to 15 residues. V lost 5 bases, J lost 2 bases, and 15 bases lay in between. Germline lookup yields CDR1 SNHLY and CDR2 FYNNEI. CDR3 in DNA: TGTGCCAGCAGTCTTTCCGGGACACCTAACACTGAAGCTTTCTTT. As protein: CASSLSGTPNTEAFF.

This clonotype was seen at least ten times. The chain is built from TRBV20-1 and TRBJ2-1; D tentatively fits TRBD1 or TRBD2 (5 bases each). V was clipped by 6 bases and J by 6 bases, with 18 bases between them. Looked up from germline, CDR1 is DFQATT and CDR2 is SNEGSKA (reference sequence). CDR3 length: 14 residues. The chain's CDR3 is CSALLGDGRNEQFF. The CDR3 coding sequence is TGCAGTGCCCTGCTGGGGGACGGCCGCAATGAGCAGTTCTTC.

The chain combines TRBV9 with TRBJ1-5; D uncertain. There are 13 residues in the CDR3. The V gene lost 0 bases and the J gene lost 3 bases, with 4 bases spanning the gap. Germline CDR1 is SGDLS and CDR2 is YYNGEE. CDR3 in amino acids: CASSVAVNQPQHF. The CDR3, as DNA: TGTGCCAGCAGCGTAGCGGTCAATCAGCCCCAGCATTTT.

This rearrangement joins TRBV2 to TRBJ2-1; perhaps TRBD2 as D (5 bases). Germline V gives CDR1 SNHLY, CDR2 FYNNEI. CDR3 length: 13 residues. The ends were cut back, 4 bases at V and 8 bases at J, with 12 bases in the middle. The CDR3 DNA sequence: TGTGCCAGCAGTGGAGGGAAACTCTATGAGCAGTTCTTC. Translated: CASSGGKLYEQFF.

The rearrangement links TRBV20-1 to TRBJ1-6; D ambiguous. The germline CDR1 and CDR2 sequences are DFQATT and SNEGSKA (reference sequence). V lost 6 bases, J lost 9 bases, and 18 bases lay in between. The CDR3 is 14 amino acids. The CDR3 region is CSASVAREGSPLHF. CDR3 in DNA: TGCAGTGCCTCGGTGGCGAGGGAAGGTTCACCCCTCCACTTT.

This chain uses TRBV10-3 with TRBJ2-7, with D unresolved. Trimming took 4 bases from V and 4 from J, leaving 11 bases between them. The CDR3 contains 13 residues. Germline V gives CDR1 ENHRY, CDR2 SYGVKD. The CDR3 sequence is CAISAGKTYEQYF. In DNA form, the CDR3 reads TGTGCCATCAGTGCCGGAAAAACTTACGAGCAGTACTTC.

J is TRBJ2-3 and V is TRBV2; possibly TRBD2 for D (5 bases). Trimming took off 6 bases at V and 6 bases at J, with 10 bases between the two ends. Germline assignment: CDR1 SNHLY and CDR2 FYNNEI. This CDR3 has 12 amino acids. Here the CDR3 reads CASSAGGDTQYF. The CDR3, as DNA: TGTGCCAGCAGCGCAGGCGGGGATACGCAGTATTTT.

The chain recombines TRBV19 with TRBJ1-6; TRBD1 is a possible D gene (6 bases). CDR3 length: 14 residues. Germline V gene lookup returns CDR1 LNHDA and CDR2 SQIVND (reference sequence). Trimming stripped 7 bases from V and 7 bases from J, with 14 bases between. This CDR3 reads CASTVTGGNSPLHF. CDR3 sequence (DNA): TGTGCCAGTACCGTGACAGGTGGGAATTCACCCCTCCACTTT. Combining the CDR3 with reference TRBV19 and TRBJ1-6 gives the whole variable domain DGGITQSPKYLFRKEGQNVTLSCEQNLNHDAMYWYRQDPGQGLRLIYYSQIVNDFQKGDIAEGYSVSREKKESFPLTVTSAQKNPTAFYLCASTVTGGNSPLHFGNGTRLTVT.

A word on this clonotype: A much more abundant neighbour one base away suggests this may be a read error. V and J are TRBV5-4 and TRBJ1-4; TRBD1 matches 9 bases. Germline CDR1 is SGHNT and CDR2 is YYREEE (reference sequence). CDR3 length: 15 amino acids. The CDR3 reads CASNLAGQGIGKLFF. DNA of the CDR3: TGTGCCAGCAACTTGGCCGGACAGGGGATAGGAAAACTGTTTTTT.

The rearrangement links TRBV25-1 to TRBJ2-7, with D possibly TRBD1 on 5 matching bases. CDR1 and CDR2 (germline): MGHDK, SYGVNS. V was shortened by 2 bases and J by 0 bases, with 11 bases between the two germline ends. CDR3 length: 15 residues. Here the CDR3 reads CASSETQVSSYEQYF. DNA for the CDR3: TGTGCCAGCAGTGAAACACAGGTTAGCTCCTACGAGCAGTACTTC.

In its sample, this clonotype was seen many times. The chain employs TRBV24-1 and TRBJ2-2; no clear D. Trimming left V 4 bases short and J 5 bases short, with 7 bases between. Germline V lookup: CDR1 KGHDR, CDR2 SFDVKD. This CDR3 has 13 amino acids. The CDR3 loop is CATSDRSTGELFF. CDR3 bases: TGTGCCACCAGTGACCGGAGTACCGGGGAGCTGTTTTTT.

This chain connects TRBV25-1 to TRBJ2-1; perhaps TRBD2 as D (6 bases). Germline V gene data show CDR1 as MGHDK and CDR2 as SYGVNS. The germline V and J ends were trimmed by 4 bases and 8 bases, with 6 bases remaining between them. The CDR3 sequence is 11 residues long. As DNA, the CDR3 is TGTGCCAGCAGTGGGGGGGATGAGCAGTTCTTC. Protein sequence: CASSGGDEQFF.

This clonotype was recorded many times. The chain uses TRBV20-1 and TRBJ2-5, with D tentatively TRBD1 (7 bases). Trimming shortened V by 1 base and J by 6 bases, and 18 bases separated the two germline ends. Per the germline V gene, CDR1 is DFQATT and CDR2 is SNEGSKA (reference sequence). The CDR3 spans 15 residues. Here the CDR3 reads CSARAPWQGGKTQYF. In DNA form, the CDR3 reads TGCAGTGCTAGAGCCCCGTGGCAGGGGGGAAAGACCCAGTACTTC.

This chain joins TRBV2 and TRBJ2-7; maybe TRBD1 (6 bases). The CDR3 contains 12 residues. With 6 bases removed from V and 6 bases from J, the gap between germline ends came to 12 bases. Germline loops: CDR1 SNHLY, CDR2 FYNNEI. The CDR3 here is CASSAQGGEQYF. The CDR3 nucleotides are TGTGCCAGCAGCGCACAGGGTGGCGAGCAGTACTTC.

This clonotype was seen a few times. The rearrangement joins TRBV24-1 to TRBJ1-5, with 7 bases that match TRBD1. The CDR3 length is 13 residues. CDR1 KGHDR and CDR2 SFDVKD come from the germline V gene. After removal of 7 bases from V and 7 bases from J, the junction contained 6 bases not matched to a gene. The CDR3 loop reads CATSGTAGQPQHF. The CDR3 nucleotides are TGTGCCACCAGCGGGACAGCTGGGCAGCCCCAGCATTTT.

This clonotype has at least ten counts. The J gene is TRBJ2-3, the V gene TRBV6-1; perhaps D is TRBD1 or TRBD2 (5 bases each). Germline values: CDR1 MNHNS, CDR2 SASEGT. CDR3 size: 15 residues. Deletions cut 1 base from V and 6 bases from J, with 14 bases between. The CDR3 is CASSEGGTVPDTQYF. The CDR3 nucleotides are TGTGCCAGCAGTGAAGGGGGGACGGTCCCGGATACGCAGTATTTT.

This clonotype occurred many times. This chain links TRBV19 with TRBJ2-3; 13 bases match TRBD2. V lost 7 bases, J lost 0 bases, and 1 base stayed unmatched. The CDR3 runs to 15 residues. Germline values: CDR1 LNHDA, CDR2 SQIVND (reference sequence). The chain's CDR3 is CASMGLAGSTDTQYF. The CDR3 DNA reads as TGTGCCAGTATGGGACTAGCGGGAAGCACAGATACGCAGTATTTT. Drawing the rest from reference TRBV19 and TRBJ2-3, the complete variable domain is DGGITQSPKYLFRKEGQNVTLSCEQNLNHDAMYWYRQDPGQGLRLIYYSQIVNDFQKGDIAEGYSVSREKKESFPLTVTSAQKNPTAFYLCASMGLAGSTDTQYFGPGTRLTVL.

Details on this clonotype: This may come from a read error, since a much larger clone is one base off. V usage is TRBV5-5 and J usage is TRBJ1-5; D ambiguous. Per germline, CDR1 SGHKS and CDR2 YYEKEE (reference sequence). The V gene lost 3 bases and the J gene lost 0 bases, with 13 bases spanning the gap. The CDR3 consists of 16 residues. The CDR3 DNA reads as TGTGCCAGCAGCTCGAGCCAGGTTAATAGCAATCAGCCCCAGCATTTT. This gives the protein CASSSSQVNSNQPQHF.

This clonotype was observed once. A much bigger clone sits one base away, suggesting this may be a read error. The genes are TRBV20-1 and TRBJ1-1, with 7 positions matching TRBD1. Germline CDR1 is DFQATT and CDR2 is SNEGSKA (reference sequence). V shed 4 bases, J shed 11 bases, and the junction held 16 bases outside the gene matches. This CDR3 comprises 14 residues. In DNA, the CDR3 is TGCAGTGCTAAAAACAGGGGCGGCCCCTTCGACGCTTTCTTT. Amino acid sequence: CSAKNRGGPFDAFF.

This clonotype was picked up a small number of times. The V call is TRBV24-1, the J call TRBJ2-5; the D call may be TRBD1 or TRBD2 (6 bases each). Trimming stripped 5 bases from V and 5 bases from J, with 11 bases between. The CDR3 has 13 residues. Germline V gene sequence: CDR1 KGHDR, CDR2 SFDVKD. The CDR3 region is CATSGGAWETQYF. Here the CDR3 DNA reads TGTGCCACCAGTGGGGGGGCGTGGGAGACCCAGTACTTC.

This clonotype occurred once. The chain has TRBV5-1 and TRBJ1-2, with D hard to call. Trimming took 0 bases from V and 6 from J, leaving 12 bases between them. The length of the CDR3 is 14 residues. Looked up from germline, CDR1 is SGHRS and CDR2 is YFSETQ. CDR3 DNA: TGCGCCAGCAGCTTGGGGGAAGGTGGAAATGGCTACACCTTC. Amino acids: CASSLGEGGNGYTF.

A word on this clonotype: A clone one base away is much larger, so this may be a read error. The J gene is TRBJ2-1, the V gene TRBV11-3, with D hard to call. The CDR3 is 14 residues long. From germline, CDR1 is SGHNT and CDR2 YENEEA. V was cut by 4 bases and J by 7 bases, with 14 bases left in between. In DNA form, the CDR3 reads TGTGCCAGCAGCTCCCCTACCCCTGAGAATGAGCAGTTCTTC. It codes for CASSSPTPENEQFF. Variable domain in full (rest from reference TRBV11-3 and TRBJ2-1): EAGVVQSPRYKIIEKKQPVAFWCNPISGHNTLYWYLQNLGQGPELLIRYENEEAVDDSQLPKDRFSAERLKGVDSTLKIQPAELGDSAVYLCASSSPTPENEQFFGPGTRLTVL.

This clonotype was detected ten times or more. The CDR3 nucleotides read TGTGCCAGCAGACAATCTAGCGGGAGATACAATGAGCAGTTCTTC. Amino acid sequence: CASRQSSGRYNEQFF. The V call is TRBV7-2, the J call TRBJ2-1; 10 bases match TRBD2. The CDR3 length is 15 residues. The ends lost 6 bases at V and 4 bases at J; junction bases unmatched: 6. Germline loops: CDR1 SGHTA, CDR2 FQGNSA. The variable domain in full, with the rest retrieved from reference TRBV7-2 and TRBJ2-1, is GAGVSQSPSNKVTEKGKDVELRCDPISGHTALYWYRQSLGQGLEFLIYFQGNSAPDKSGLPSDRFSAERTGGSVSTLTIQRTQQEDSAVYLCASRQSSGRYNEQFFGPGTRLTVL.

This clonotype was counted a few times. The genes are TRBV9 and TRBJ1-6, with D uncertain. CDR3 length: 15 amino acids. The V gene lost 0 bases and the J gene lost 7 bases, with 11 bases spanning the gap. Germline lookup yields CDR1 SGDLS and CDR2 YYNGEE. As DNA, the CDR3 is TGTGCCAGCAGCGTAGGCGTTGGTGGGAATTCACCCCTCCACTTT. It translates to CASSVGVGGNSPLHF.

The genes are TRBV2 and TRBJ1-2; D might be TRBD1 (6 bases). CDR1 and CDR2 from the germline V gene are SNHLY and FYNNEI. The CDR3 covers 14 residues. V was clipped by 10 bases and J by 2 bases, with 17 bases between them. As DNA, the CDR3 is TGTGCCATAGTCACAGGACAGCTAAACTATGGCTACACCTTC. Amino acid sequence: CAIVTGQLNYGYTF.

The chain links TRBV19 to TRBJ2-6; D is ambiguous. Deletions cut 5 bases from V and 4 bases from J, with 12 bases between. Per germline, CDR1 LNHDA and CDR2 SQIVND (reference sequence). This CDR3 contains 15 residues. CDR3 nucleotide sequence: TGTGCCAGTAGTGGAAACCACACCGGGGCCAACGTCCTGACTTTC. Translated: CASSGNHTGANVLTF.